A selection of T cell receptor beta chains follows, all from one sample in a study of blood T cell repertoires in COVID-19. Generated by immunoSEQ multiplex PCR, the TCRdb table keeps only in-frame clones and is missing some. The sample has tens of thousands of clones, nearly 90% seen once; the top ten hold over 9.5%. Source material: peripheral blood. These receptors came from a man between 60 and 75 years old with active COVID-19. The CDR3 runs from the conserved cysteine through the conserved F or W.

length | J | V | CDR3
13 | TRBJ1-1 | TRBV18 | CASSPGLNTEAFF
18 | TRBJ2-2 | TRBV5-8 | CASSRSRDRVPDTGELFF
16 | TRBJ1-2 | TRBV28 | CASSFPMAGGFYGYTF
16 | TRBJ2-3 | TRBV19 | CASSMGLAGSTDTQYF
14 | TRBJ2-7 | TRBV30 | CAWRRAGAFYEQYF
13 | TRBJ1-2 | TRBV12-3/TRBV12-4 | CASSRQGSVGYTF
13 | TRBJ1-1 | TRBV18 | CASSPDRAVEAFF
16 | TRBJ2-1 | TRBV21-1 | CASSKVGLAGVGEQFF
16 | TRBJ2-5 | TRBV28 | CASRPLGLAGQETQYF
15 | TRBJ1-2 | TRBV2 | CASSESATGGSSYTF
16 | TRBJ1-5 | TRBV28 | CASSTPDRVSNQPQHF
15 | TRBJ1-5 | TRBV15 | CATSKRTGGNQPQHF
15 | TRBJ2-2 | TRBV5-6 | CASNGLAENTGELFF
18 | TRBJ2-1 | TRBV7-3 | CASSFPGSVREGRDEQFF
14 | TRBJ1-1 | TRBV6-6 | CASSFPEVGTEAFF
15 | TRBJ1-1 | TRBV3-1/TRBV3-2 | CASSPQQGADTEAFF
14 | TRBJ2-5 | TRBV14 | CASSRQVRQETQYF
19 | TRBJ1-5 | TRBV3-1/TRBV3-2 | CASSRGTGTGSNSNQPQHF
14 | TRBJ2-7 | TRBV6-5 | CASSYGEEGYEQYF
15 | TRBJ1-4 | TRBV4-2 | CASSQAGGSNEKLFF
14 | TRBJ2-7 | TRBV18 | CASSPGLGSYEQYF
15 | TRBJ2-5 | TRBV4-1 | CASSLLTGAAETQYF
16 | TRBJ1-2 | TRBV2 | CASRVFLESPRYGYTF
16 | TRBJ2-1 | TRBV5-4 | CASSLWGLAGGNEQFF
15 | TRBJ2-2 | TRBV7-2 | CASSSGQGHTGELFF
14 | TRBJ1-4 | TRBV28 | CASSGPGGNEKLFF
16 | TRBJ2-7 | TRBV6-6 | CASSYAGLAGRYEQYF
18 | TRBJ2-7 | TRBV7-8 | CASSPLGLAGSGGGEQYF
17 | TRBJ2-7 | TRBV14 | CASSQTGVLAGSHEQYF
19 | TRBJ2-3 | TRBV15 | CATSRGNLGAGGPIDTQYF
11 | TRBJ2-7 | TRBV5-1 | CASREGYEQYF
15 | TRBJ2-1 | TRBV19 | CASSPDWSSYNEQFF
13 | TRBJ2-1 | TRBV12-3/TRBV12-4 | CASSFWRVHEQFF
16 | TRBJ1-5 | TRBV7-8 | CASSLASTGVNQPQHF
15 | TRBJ1-1 | TRBV3-1/TRBV3-2 | CASTPSGTGRPEAFF
15 | TRBJ2-5 | TRBV7-2 | CASSPGASGQETQYF
14 | TRBJ2-3 | TRBV9 | CASSVRLVGDTQYF
15 | TRBJ1-5 | TRBV7-2 | CASGNRGQVNQPQHF
15 | TRBJ1-6 | TRBV11-2 | CASSTGTGRSSPLHF
15 | TRBJ2-1 | TRBV9 | CASSPTSGRAHEQFF
12 | TRBJ1-1 | TRBV11-3 | CASSLVGSEAFF
15 | TRBJ2-2 | TRBV11-3 | CASSRGRTGTGELFF
16 | TRBJ1-6 | TRBV18 | CASSPRAGHTNSPLHF
16 | TRBJ2-3 | TRBV19 | CASSIPTGLESDTQYF
14 | TRBJ1-6 | TRBV6-5 | CASSYSSDYSPLHF
15 | TRBJ2-7 | TRBV19 | CASSTWGQGGYEQYF
14 | TRBJ2-5 | TRBV9 | CACSTGGAVETQYF
16 | TRBJ2-1 | TRBV5-5 | CASSLTLREGHNEQFF
12 | TRBJ2-3 | TRBV7-2 | CASSPGGDTQYF
11 | TRBJ2-1 | TRBV5-6 | CASSLAIEQFF
15 | TRBJ2-1 | TRBV14 | CASSRTSGILNEQFF
14 | TRBJ1-2 | TRBV6-5 | CASSYFGDRVSYTF
14 | TRBJ2-1 | TRBV18 | CASSPPVAGGPYFF
14 | TRBJ2-7 | TRBV5-1 | CASSLGTQGYEQYF
15 | TRBJ2-3 | TRBV18 | CASSPMGQGADTQYF
14 | TRBJ2-1 | TRBV5-1 | CASSTGTSGNEQFF